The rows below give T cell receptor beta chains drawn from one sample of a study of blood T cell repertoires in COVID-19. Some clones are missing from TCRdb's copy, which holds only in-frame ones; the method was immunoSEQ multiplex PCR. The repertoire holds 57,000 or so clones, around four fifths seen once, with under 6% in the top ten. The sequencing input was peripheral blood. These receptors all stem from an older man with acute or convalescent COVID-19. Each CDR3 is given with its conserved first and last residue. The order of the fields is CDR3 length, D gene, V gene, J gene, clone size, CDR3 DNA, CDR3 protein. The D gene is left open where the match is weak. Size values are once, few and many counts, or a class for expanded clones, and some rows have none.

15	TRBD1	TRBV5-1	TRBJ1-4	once	TGCGCCAGCAGCTCAGGGACAGGGATTTATGAAAAACTGTTTTTT	CASSSGTGIYEKLFF
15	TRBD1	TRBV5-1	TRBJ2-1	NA	TGCGCCAGCAGCTTGTGGGACAGAGCCTACAATGAGCAGTTCTTC	CASSLWDRAYNEQFF
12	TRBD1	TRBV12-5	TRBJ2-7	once	TGTGCTAGTGGAAACAGGGGTGGGGAGCAGTACTTC	CASGNRGGEQYF
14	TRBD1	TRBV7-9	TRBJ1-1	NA	TGTGCCAGCAGCCCAGGACAGGGTAACACTGAAGCTTTCTTT	CASSPGQGNTEAFF
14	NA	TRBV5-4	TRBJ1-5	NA	TGTGCCAGCAGCTTGGCCGGGTTCAATCAGCCCCAGCATTTT	CASSLAGFNQPQHF
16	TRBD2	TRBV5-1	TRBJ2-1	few	TGCGCCAGCAGCTTCAATATAGCGGGGACATACAATGAGCAGTTCTTC	CASSFNIAGTYNEQFF
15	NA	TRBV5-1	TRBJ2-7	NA	TGCGCCAGCAGCTTGGAACCAGGCAACACCTACGAGCAGTACTTC	CASSLEPGNTYEQYF
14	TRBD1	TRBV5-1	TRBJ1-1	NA	TGCGCCAGCAGCGGGACAGGAATGAACACTGAAGCTTTCTTT	CASSGTGMNTEAFF
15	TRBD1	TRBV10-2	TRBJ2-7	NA	TGCGCCAGCTGGGGAGTGGGACAGGGGGTCTACGAGCAGTACTTC	CASWGVGQGVYEQYF
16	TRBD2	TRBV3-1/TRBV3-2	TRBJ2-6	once	TGTGCCAGCGGGGCTACTAGCGGGGGCGGGGCCAACGTCCTGACTTTC	CASGATSGGGANVLTF
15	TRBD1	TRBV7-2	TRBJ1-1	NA	TGTGCCAGCAGCTACAAACCCGGGACAGGGGAGAAAGCTTTCTTT	CASSYKPGTGEKAFF
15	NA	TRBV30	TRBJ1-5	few	TGTGCCTGGAGTTCGTGGAGGGATAGCAATCAGCCCCAGCATTTT	CAWSSWRDSNQPQHF
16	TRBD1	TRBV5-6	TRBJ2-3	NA	TGTGCCAGCAGCACTCCGGGACAGATGTCCACAGATACGCAGTATTTT	CASSTPGQMSTDTQYF
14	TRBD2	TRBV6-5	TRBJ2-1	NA	TGTGCCAGCAGGGTTCGGGACTACGACAATGAGCAGTTCTTC	CASRVRDYDNEQFF
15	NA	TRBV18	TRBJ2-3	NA	TGTGCCAGCTCACCATTCGGGGGATACACAGATACGCAGTATTTT	CASSPFGGYTDTQYF
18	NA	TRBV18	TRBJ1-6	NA	TGTGCCAGCTCACCAATAGGGCAGGGAAGGAGATATAATTCACCCCTCCACTTT	CASSPIGQGRRYNSPLHF
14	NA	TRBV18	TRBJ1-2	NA	TGTGCCAGCTCACCACCCACAGGGTACTATGGCTACACCTTC	CASSPPTGYYGYTF
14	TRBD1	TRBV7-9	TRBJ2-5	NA	TGTGCCAGCAGCCTCGACAGGGTCCAAGAGACCCAGTACTTC	CASSLDRVQETQYF
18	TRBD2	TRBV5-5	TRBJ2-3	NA	TGTGCCAGCAGGGGACTAGCGGGGGGCGTGTCCCTCACAGATACGCAGTATTTT	CASRGLAGGVSLTDTQYF
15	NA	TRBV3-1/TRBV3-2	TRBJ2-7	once	TGTGCCAGCAGCCAAGCTGTCGGGGGTCCCTACGAGCAGTACTTC	CASSQAVGGPYEQYF
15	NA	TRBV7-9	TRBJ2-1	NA	TGTGCCAGCAGCTTAGGGCTAGCGAGGGCTAATGAGCAGTTCTTC	CASSLGLARANEQFF
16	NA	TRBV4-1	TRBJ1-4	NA	TGCGCCAGCAGCCAAGATCCCCAGGGCTATAATGAAAAACTGTTTTTT	CASSQDPQGYNEKLFF
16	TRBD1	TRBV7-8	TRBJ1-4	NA	TGTGCCAGCAGCTCACTACCCGGACAGGGGAGTGAAAAACTGTTTTTT	CASSSLPGQGSEKLFF
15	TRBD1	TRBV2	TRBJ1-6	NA	TGTGCCAGCGGGGGACAGGGCCTCTATAATTCACCCCTCCACTTT	CASGGQGLYNSPLHF
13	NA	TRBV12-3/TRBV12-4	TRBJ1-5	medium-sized	TGTGCCAGCAGTCTTCAGGGTCTTCAGCCCCAGCATTTT	CASSLQGLQPQHF
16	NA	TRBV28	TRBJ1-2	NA	TGTGCCAGCACCGAGGGCGGCGGGAAAGGGGACTATGGCTACACCTTC	CASTEGGGKGDYGYTF
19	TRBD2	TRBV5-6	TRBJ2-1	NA	TGTGCCAGCAGCTTGGCGGGACTAGCGGGGGACCGATCCTACAATGAGCAGTTCTTC	CASSLAGLAGDRSYNEQFF
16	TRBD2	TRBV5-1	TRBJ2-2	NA	TGCGCCAGCAGCCGGCGGGCGGGGGGGAGCACCGGGGAGCTGTTTTTT	CASSRRAGGSTGELFF
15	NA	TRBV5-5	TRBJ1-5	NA	TGTGCCAGCAGCTCTGGGCAGTATAGCAATCAGCCCCAGCATTTT	CASSSGQYSNQPQHF
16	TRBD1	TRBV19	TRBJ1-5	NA	TGTGCCAGTACGGAGTACGCCGGGACAGGGGATCAGCCCCAGCATTTT	CASTEYAGTGDQPQHF
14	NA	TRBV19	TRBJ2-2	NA	TGTGCCAGTAGTAAACAACCGAACACCGGGGAGCTGTTTTTT	CASSKQPNTGELFF
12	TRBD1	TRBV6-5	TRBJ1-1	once	TGTGCCAGCAGTCTCGGGACAGGAGAAGCTTTCTTT	CASSLGTGEAFF
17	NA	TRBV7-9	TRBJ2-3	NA	TGTGCCAGCAGCTCAGACCTTAGCGTATTTAGCACAGATACGCAGTATTTT	CASSSDLSVFSTDTQYF
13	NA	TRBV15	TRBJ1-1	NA	TGTGCCACCAGCAGAGATCAGAACACTGAAGCTTTCTTT	CATSRDQNTEAFF
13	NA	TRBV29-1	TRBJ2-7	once	TGCAGCGTTGTGACAGGGGACTACTACGAGCAGTACTTC	CSVVTGDYYEQYF
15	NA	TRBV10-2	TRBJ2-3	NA	TGCGCCAGCAGAGCGACAGCGACTAGCACAGATACGCAGTATTTT	CASRATATSTDTQYF
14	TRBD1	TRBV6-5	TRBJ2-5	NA	TGTGCCAGCAGTTCCTGGGACAGCCAAGAGACCCAGTACTTC	CASSSWDSQETQYF
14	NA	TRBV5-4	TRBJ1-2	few	TGTGCCAGCAGCCCGAGGACAGAGAACTATGGCTACACCTTC	CASSPRTENYGYTF
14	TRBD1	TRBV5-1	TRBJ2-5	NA	TGCGCCAGCAGCCCACAGGGGCCTTTCGAGACCCAGTACTTC	CASSPQGPFETQYF
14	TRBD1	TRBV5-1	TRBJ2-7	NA	TGCGCCAGCAGCCAGGGGACAGGGGGCTACGAGCAGTACTTC	CASSQGTGGYEQYF
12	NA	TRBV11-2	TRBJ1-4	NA	TGTGCCAGCAGCAACCGAGATGAAAAACTGTTTTTT	CASSNRDEKLFF
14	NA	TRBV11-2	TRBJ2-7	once	TGTGCCAGCAGCTTAGGTGCGGATCTCTACGAGCAGTACTTC	CASSLGADLYEQYF
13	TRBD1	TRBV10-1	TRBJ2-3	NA	TGCGCCAGCAACCCGGGACAGGGGGATACGCAGTATTTT	CASNPGQGDTQYF